A single sample is the source of the 31 T cell receptor beta chains below, sequenced in a study of blood T cells in healthy people across ages. Using a J-beta primer mix together with a sample-barcoded 5' primer, a second PCR was run for roughly 7 to 11 cycles. MiXCR was run by TCRdb on the 5' RACE reads, yielding one entry per CDR3 protein. The sample has 450,000 to 650,000 distinct CDR3 sequences, less than 25% seen once; the top ten hold less than 9%. Another study also made use of these data, one on T cells of mothers and their children.

The sample was blood. Receptor source: a boy between 5 and 17 years old in good health.

This rearrangement joins TRBV6-1 to TRBJ1-2, with 10 nucleotides matching TRBD1. Germline V CDR1 and CDR2: MNHNS, SASEGT. V shed 10 bases and J 6 bases; nucleotides not matched to a gene: 8. The CDR3 runs to 13 residues. CDR3 amino acids: CAIKGTGDDGYTF. CDR3 nucleotides: TGTGCCATTAAAGGGACAGGGGACGATGGCTACACCTTC.

The chain has TRBV4-2 and TRBJ1-5, with D possibly matching TRBD1 (5 bases). Trimming shortened V by 4 bases and J by 2 bases, and 18 bases separated the two germline ends. This CDR3 spans 17 amino acids. The V gene's germline CDR1 is LGHNA and CDR2 YNFKEQ. The CDR3, as DNA: TGTGCCAGCAGCCCCCTCGGGGGAAAAGGGGGCAATCAGCCCCAGCATTTT. This sequence encodes CASSPLGGKGGNQPQHF.

This clonotype was counted between two and nine times. J is TRBJ2-5 and V is TRBV12-5; TRBD1 matches at 8 bases. The ends lost 1 base at V and 3 bases at J; junction bases unmatched: 28. CDR3 size: 23 residues. Germline lookup yields CDR1 LGHNT and CDR2 FRNRAP. The CDR3 nucleotides are TGTGCTAGTGGTTTGGCCCCCGACGTCGACAGGGGACGCTTTTGGCTCGGAAAAGAGACCCAGTACTTC. It translates to CASGLAPDVDRGRFWLGKETQYF.

The CDR3 is CASTGTSGRTGELFF. CDR3 sequence (DNA): TGTGCCAGCACGGGGACTAGCGGGAGAACCGGGGAGCTGTTTTTT. The gene calls are TRBV11-2 and TRBJ2-2, with 14 bases lining up with TRBD2. Germline-derived CDR1 and CDR2 are SGHAT and FQNNGV. Unmatched junction bases numbered 3, after V lost 7 bases and J lost 5 bases. This CDR3 spans 15 amino acids.

This rearrangement joins TRBV5-1 to TRBJ2-5, with 13 bases matching TRBD2. Trimming removed 0 bases from V and 0 bases from J; junction bases left unmatched: 2. The CDR3 has 17 amino acids. Looked up from germline, CDR1 is SGHRS and CDR2 is YFSETQ. CDR3 in amino acids: CASSLEGTSGDQETQYF. As DNA, the CDR3 is TGCGCCAGCAGCTTGGAAGGGACTAGCGGGGACCAAGAGACCCAGTACTTC.

This clonotype was counted at least ten times. Germline is not matched at one junction end, which may reflect a read error. V is TRBV5-1 and J is TRBJ2-7; possible D gene TRBD2, 6 bases. The CDR3 consists of 14 residues. Germline V gene sequence: CDR1 SGHRS, CDR2 YFSETQ. In nucleotides, the CDR3 is TGTGCCAGCAGCTTGGGCGGGAACTCCTACGAGCAGTACTTC. It is translated as CASSLGGNSYEQYF. Using reference TRBV5-1 and TRBJ2-7 for the parts outside the CDR3, the full variable domain is KAGVTQTPRYLIKTRGQQVTLSCSPISGHRSVSWYQQTPGQGLQFLFEYFSETQRNKGNFPGRFSGRQFSNSRSEMNVSTLELGDSALYLCASSLGGNSYEQYFGPGTRLTVT.

This clonotype was seen more than once but under ten times. The rearrangement uses TRBV7-9 and TRBJ2-5; no clear D. The CDR3 spans 14 residues. CDR1 and CDR2 (germline): SEHNR, FQNEAQ (reference sequence). V dropped 3 bases and J dropped 5 bases, with 13 bases sitting between them. CDR3 DNA sequence: TGTGCCAGCAGCTTCCTTAGAGATACTGAGACCCAGTACTTC. Its translation is CASSFLRDTETQYF.

This clonotype turned up a few times. The CDR3 region is CASSLEADGYEQYF. The CDR3 bases are TGTGCCAGCAGCTTGGAGGCGGACGGATACGAGCAGTACTTC. This chain uses TRBV5-6 with TRBJ2-7; D gene ambiguous. Between the trimmed V and J ends, which lost 0 bases and 4 bases, there was a span of 11 bases. The germline gives CDR1 SGHDT, CDR2 YYEEEE. CDR3 length: 14 amino acids.

This chain links TRBV19 with TRBJ2-2; 7 nucleotides agree with TRBD2. CDR3 length equals 15 residues. Looked up from germline, CDR1 is LNHDA and CDR2 is SQIVND (reference sequence). J lost 1 base, V lost 6 bases, and 5 bases had no gene match. The CDR3 region has the DNA TGTGCCAGTAGCGGTACTAGCGTGAACACCGGGGAGCTGTTTTTT. Translated, it gives CASSGTSVNTGELFF.

This clonotype has just a few counts. The chain joins TRBV7-9 to TRBJ2-1; TRBD2 matches 11 bases. Unmatched junction bases numbered 16, after V lost 11 bases and J lost 1 base. The CDR3 totals 18 residues. Germline loops: CDR1 SEHNR, CDR2 FQNEAQ (reference sequence). The CDR3, as DNA: TGTGCCGGAGACCTGATAGCGGGAGGGAATCTTTCCTACAATGAGCAGTTCTTC. This gives the protein CAGDLIAGGNLSYNEQFF. Supplemented by reference TRBV7-9 and TRBJ2-1, the full variable domain reads DTGVSQNPRHKITKRGQNVTFRCDPISEHNRLYWYRQTLGQGPEFLTYFQNEAQLEKSRLLSDRFSAERPKGSFSTLEIQRTEQGDSAMYLCAGDLIAGGNLSYNEQFFGPGTRLTVL.

This clonotype was detected only once. This may be a read error: a much more frequent sequence differs by one nucleotide. This chain links TRBV12-3 or TRBV12-4 with TRBJ1-1; 7 bases are shared with TRBD1. The length of the CDR3 is 15 residues. Unmatched junction bases numbered 8, after V lost 3 bases and J lost 4 bases. For the CDR3, the DNA is TGTGCCAGCAGTTTCCCCCACGCAGGGGGCACTGAAGCTTTCTTT. This translates into CASSFPHAGGTEAFF.

This clonotype has only a few counts. The rearrangement joins TRBV5-1 to TRBJ2-5; D remains unclear. Germline V gene lookup returns CDR1 SGHRS and CDR2 YFSETQ. The CDR3 is 14 residues long. The V and J ends lost 3 bases and 4 bases respectively, with 13 bases between them. CDR3 bases: TGCGCCAGCAGCTCCTCTTCTAGGGTAGAGACCCAGTACTTC. Protein product: CASSSSSRVETQYF.

The rearrangement links TRBV28 to TRBJ2-3; possibly TRBD2 for D (6 bases). CDR3 length: 14 residues. Germline loops: CDR1 MDHEN, CDR2 SYDVKM. The ends were cut back, 5 bases at V and 8 bases at J, with 17 bases in the middle. The CDR3 sequence is CASSHGLFRGTQYF. In DNA form, the CDR3 reads TGTGCCAGCAGTCATGGACTATTTCGAGGTACGCAGTATTTT.

This clonotype turned up a few times. The chain is built from TRBV27 and TRBJ1-5; no reliable D call. Trimming took off 1 base at V and 0 bases at J, with 10 bases between the two ends. Germline loops: CDR1 MNHEY, CDR2 SMNVEV (reference sequence). This CDR3 contains 16 residues. CDR3: CASSLYSGYSNQPQHF. CDR3 nucleotide sequence: TGTGCCAGCAGTTTATATAGCGGATATAGCAATCAGCCCCAGCATTTT.

A word on this clonotype: One end of the junction varies from germline; a read error may be responsible. This chain links TRBV20-1 with TRBJ1-5; D ambiguous. CDR1 is DFQATT, CDR2 SNEGSKA, per germline (reference sequence). The CDR3 spans 14 residues. Here the CDR3 reads CSAVVGSSDQPQHF. As DNA, the CDR3 is TGCAGTGCAGTCGTTGGGAGTAGCGATCAGCCCCAGCATTTT.

The genes are TRBV27 and TRBJ2-5, with TRBD2 identical over 9 bases. Judging by the DNA end, TRBJ2-7 fits better; the J call may be wrong. The germline V gene has CDR1 MNHEY and CDR2 SMNVEV (reference sequence). The CDR3 spans 14 residues. In DNA, the CDR3 is TGTGCCAGCAGTTTCGGGGCGGGAGGGGACGAGCAGTACTTC. Protein: CASSFGAGGDEQYF.

This clonotype was seen more than once but under ten times. The chain is built from TRBV29-1 and TRBJ2-5; D is unresolved. The end of the DNA fits TRBJ2-7 better, so the J call may be wrong. From germline, CDR1 is SQVTM and CDR2 ANQGSEA. There are 10 residues in the CDR3. CDR3 in DNA: TGCAGCGTGTCGGACTACGAGCAGTACTTC. This translates into CSVSDYEQYF.

This clonotype came up a few times. This chain joins TRBV12-3 or TRBV12-4 and TRBJ1-2, with D possibly matching TRBD1 (6 bases). The CDR3 runs 12 residues. The V end lost 3 bases, the J end lost 5 bases, and 7 bases lay between the germline ends. CDR3 amino acids: CASSLDRYGYTF. The CDR3 DNA sequence: TGTGCCAGCAGTTTGGACAGATATGGCTACACCTTC.

Many counts were recorded for this clonotype. The chain recombines TRBV4-3 with TRBJ2-6; TRBD1 matches 7 bases. This CDR3 comprises 18 residues. Trimming removed 3 bases from V and 1 base from J; junction bases left unmatched: 9. The germline V gene has CDR1 LGHNA and CDR2 YSLEER. CDR3 nucleotides: TGCGCCAGCAGCCAGAATCTGGGACAGATTTCTGGGGCCAACGTCCTGACTTTC. This encodes CASSQNLGQISGANVLTF.

This clonotype was seen a few times. Germline is not matched at one junction end, which may reflect a read error. The chain recombines TRBV6-5 with TRBJ1-2; D is unresolved. This CDR3 has 12 residues. Germline-derived CDR1 and CDR2 are MNHEY and SVGAGI. The CDR3 loop reads CACGRFNCGYTF. In DNA form, the CDR3 reads TGTGCCTGTGGGAGATTTAACTGTGGCTACACCTTC.

The gene calls are TRBV6-2 or TRBV6-3 and TRBJ1-2; D uncertain. The germline CDR1 and CDR2 sequences are MNHEY and SVGEGT. V lost 2 bases and J lost 6, with 10 bases in between. This CDR3 contains 13 residues. In nucleotides, the CDR3 is TGTGCCAGCAGTTACCCGAGGACGGATGGCTACACCTTC. Translated, it gives CASSYPRTDGYTF.

The chain carries TRBV20-1 and TRBJ2-1; D is unclear. Germline lookup yields CDR1 DFQATT and CDR2 SNEGSKA (reference sequence). V lost 7 bases to trimming and J lost 5 bases, with 18 bases between them. The CDR3 spans 14 residues. This CDR3 reads CSVRRRWWDNEQFF. CDR3 in DNA: TGCAGTGTTCGAAGACGATGGTGGGACAATGAGCAGTTCTTC.

Ten or more counts support this clonotype. The rearrangement joins TRBV7-9 to TRBJ2-5, with 7 nucleotides matching TRBD1. The germline V gene has CDR1 SEHNR and CDR2 FQNEAQ (reference sequence). There are 14 residues in the CDR3. V shed 5 bases and J 1 base; nucleotides not matched to a gene: 4. CDR3 sequence: CASSPRDSQETQYF. The CDR3 nucleotides are TGTGCCAGCAGCCCCCGGGACAGCCAAGAGACCCAGTACTTC.

This clonotype was detected ten times or more. The gene calls are TRBV24-1 and TRBJ2-5; no reliable D call. Germline-derived CDR1 and CDR2 are KGHDR and SFDVKD. Trimming left V 3 bases short and J 0 bases short, with 7 bases between. The CDR3 sequence is 14 residues long. The chain's CDR3 is CATSDVTDQETQYF. The CDR3 DNA reads TGTGCCACCAGTGATGTTACGGACCAAGAGACCCAGTACTTC.

This clonotype was found a few times. The rearrangement joins TRBV7-8 to TRBJ2-7; D uncertain. The CDR3 spans 16 residues. Between the trimmed V and J ends, which lost 5 bases and 3 bases, there was a span of 20 bases. Germline V gene sequence: CDR1 SGHVS, CDR2 FQNEAQ. CDR3 bases: TGTGCCAGCAGCCCCCAAATTCGGGCGACCGACTACGAGCAGTACTTC. It codes for CASSPQIRATDYEQYF. Together with reference TRBV7-8 and TRBJ2-7, the CDR3 gives the full variable domain: GAGVSQSPRYKVAKRGQDVALRCDPISGHVSLFWYQQALGQGPEFLTYFQNEAQLDKSGLPSDRFFAERPEGSVSTLKIQRTQQEDSAVYLCASSPQIRATDYEQYFGPGTRLTVT.

J is TRBJ2-5 and V is TRBV28; perhaps D is TRBD1 or TRBD2 (5 bases each). The last part of the DNA fits TRBJ2-1 better; the J call may be wrong. The CDR3 length is 16 residues. Germline V lookup: CDR1 MDHEN, CDR2 SYDVKM. CDR3 in DNA: TGTGCCAGCAGGGAGCTTTGGGACCTACCGTACAATGAGCAGTTCTTC. This encodes CASRELWDLPYNEQFF.

The V and J genes are TRBV4-1 and TRBJ2-5; 7 nucleotides line up with TRBD1. CDR1 MGHRA and CDR2 YSYEKL come from the germline V gene. The CDR3 covers 15 residues. The V segment lost 2 bases and the J segment 1 base; nucleotides outside the gene matches: 4. CDR3 sequence (DNA): TGCGCCAGCAGCCAAACACAGGGGCTCCAAGAGACCCAGTACTTC. Translated, it gives CASSQTQGLQETQYF.

This clonotype was found a few times. The chain combines TRBV4-3 with TRBJ1-6; D possibly corresponds to TRBD1 (6 bases). Germline lookup yields CDR1 LGHNA and CDR2 YSLEER. Trimming cost V 0 bases and J 3 bases, with 9 bases left between them. CDR3 length: 16 residues. This CDR3 reads CASSQEGGVYNSPLHF. The CDR3 DNA reads TGCGCCAGCAGCCAAGAGGGGGGCGTCTATAATTCACCCCTCCACTTT.

The rearrangement links TRBV11-2 to TRBJ2-1; no clear D. The CDR3 contains 16 residues. The germline V gene encodes CDR1 SGHAT and CDR2 FQNNGV. V lost 2 bases to trimming and J lost 3 bases, with 14 bases between them. The CDR3 DNA sequence: TGTGCCAGCAGCTTATTTGTACCTAAGATCTACAATGAGCAGTTCTTC. Translated: CASSLFVPKIYNEQFF. Supplemented by reference TRBV11-2 and TRBJ2-1, the full variable domain reads EAGVAQSPRYKIIEKRQSVAFWCNPISGHATLYWYQQILGQGPKLLIQFQNNGVVDDSQLPKDRFSAERLKGVDSTLKIQPAKLEDSAVYLCASSLFVPKIYNEQFFGPGTRLTVL.

This clonotype was counted a few times. The chain recombines TRBV4-1 with TRBJ2-5; TRBD1 matches 9 bases. Germline V gene lookup returns CDR1 MGHRA and CDR2 YSYEKL. V trimming: 2 bases; J trimming: 7 bases; junction bases outside the gene matches: 5. The CDR3 contains 14 residues. Here the CDR3 DNA reads TGCGCCAGCAGCCAACCGGGACAGGGACCGACCCAGTACTTC. Encoded protein: CASSQPGQGPTQYF.

This clonotype was seen a few times. The chain has TRBV27 and TRBJ2-5; TRBD1 might be the D (5 bases). The CDR3 loop spans 14 amino acids. The V end was cut by 1 base, the J end by 4 bases, with 10 bases between. Germline values: CDR1 MNHEY, CDR2 SMNVEV (reference sequence). As DNA, the CDR3 is TGTGCCAGCAGTTTATTGGGTAGGGGAGAGACCCAGTACTTC. It codes for CASSLLGRGETQYF.